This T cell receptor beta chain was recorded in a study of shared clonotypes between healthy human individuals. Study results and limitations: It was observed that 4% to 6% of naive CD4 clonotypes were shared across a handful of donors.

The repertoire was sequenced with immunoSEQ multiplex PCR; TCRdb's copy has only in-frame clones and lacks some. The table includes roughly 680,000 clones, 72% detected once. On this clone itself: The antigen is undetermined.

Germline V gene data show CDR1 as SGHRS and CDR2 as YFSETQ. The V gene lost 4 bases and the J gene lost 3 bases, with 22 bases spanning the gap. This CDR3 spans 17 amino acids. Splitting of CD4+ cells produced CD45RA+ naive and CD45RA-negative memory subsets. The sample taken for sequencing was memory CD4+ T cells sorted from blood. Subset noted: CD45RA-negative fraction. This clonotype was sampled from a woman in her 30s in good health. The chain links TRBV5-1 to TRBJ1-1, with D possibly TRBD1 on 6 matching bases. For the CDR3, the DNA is TGCGCCAGCAGCCCACGGGACAACCAGCGGTTGGACACTGAAGCTTTCTTT. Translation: CASSPRDNQRLDTEAFF.